The sequence of this TCR beta chain was determined in a study of blood T cell repertoires in COVID-19. Germline values: CDR1 MNHEY, CDR2 SVGEGT. Trimming left V 2 bases short and J 6 bases short, with 17 bases between. The CDR3 contains 16 residues. Clones were read by immunoSEQ multiplex PCR, and TCRdb kept only the in-frame ones, dropping some. There are 200,000 or so clones in the sample; around 86% occur only once, and around 3.5% lies in the top ten. The chain joins TRBV6-2 or TRBV6-3 to TRBJ2-1, with D tentatively TRBD1 (6 bases). The sequenced sample was PBMCs or T cells enriched from blood (not recorded which). The receptor comes from a woman between 40 and 50 years old with acute COVID-19. CDR3 protein: CASSYGSGTQSNEQFF. The CDR3 DNA is TGTGCCAGCAGTTACGGCTCCGGGACACAGTCCAATGAGCAGTTCTTC.